This TCR beta chain was observed in a study of shared clonotypes between healthy human individuals. Assay: immunoSEQ multiplex PCR; the TCRdb copy retains only in-frame clones and omits some. The sample has a few hundred thousand clones, around 77% seen once. Germline loops: CDR1 LNHDA, CDR2 SQIVND (reference sequence). V was pared by 0 bases and J by 7 bases, with 15 bases between. The CDR3 extends over 16 amino acids. This receptor was identified in a woman aged 40 to 50 in good health. Some clones in this sample may be carry-over from other donors' samples. V usage is TRBV19 and J usage is TRBJ2-2; the D gene is possibly TRBD1 (5 bases). Material: PBMCs. The CDR3 region is CASSIDPGALGGELFF. The CDR3 DNA sequence: TGTGCCAGTAGTATAGATCCTGGGGCTCTGGGCGGGGAGCTGTTTTTT.